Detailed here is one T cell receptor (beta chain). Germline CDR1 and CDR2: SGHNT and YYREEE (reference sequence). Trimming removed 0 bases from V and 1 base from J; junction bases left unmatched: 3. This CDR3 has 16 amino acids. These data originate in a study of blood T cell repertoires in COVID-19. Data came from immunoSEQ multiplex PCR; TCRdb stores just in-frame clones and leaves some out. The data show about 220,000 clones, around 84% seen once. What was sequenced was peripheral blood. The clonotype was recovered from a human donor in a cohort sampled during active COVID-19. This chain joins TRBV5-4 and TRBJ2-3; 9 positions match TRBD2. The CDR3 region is CASSLGGGGRTDTQYF. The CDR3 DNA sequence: TGTGCCAGCAGCTTGGGCGGGGGGGGGCGCACAGATACGCAGTATTTT.